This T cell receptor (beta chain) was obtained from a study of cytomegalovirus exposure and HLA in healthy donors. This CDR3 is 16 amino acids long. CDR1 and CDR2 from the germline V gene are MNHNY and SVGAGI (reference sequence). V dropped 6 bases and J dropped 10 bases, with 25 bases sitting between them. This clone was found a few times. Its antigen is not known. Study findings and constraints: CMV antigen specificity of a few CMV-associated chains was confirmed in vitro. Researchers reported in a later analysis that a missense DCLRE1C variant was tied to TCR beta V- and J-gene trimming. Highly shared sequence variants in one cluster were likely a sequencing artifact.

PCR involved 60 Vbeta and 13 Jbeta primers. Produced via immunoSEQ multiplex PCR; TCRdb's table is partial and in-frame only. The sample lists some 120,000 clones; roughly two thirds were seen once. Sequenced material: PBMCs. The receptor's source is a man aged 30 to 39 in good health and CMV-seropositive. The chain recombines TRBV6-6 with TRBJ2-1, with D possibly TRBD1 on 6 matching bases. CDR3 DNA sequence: TGTGCCAGCAGCCTTACGACAGGAAGACCCCGACTAGAGCAGTTCTTC. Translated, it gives CASSLTTGRPRLEQFF.